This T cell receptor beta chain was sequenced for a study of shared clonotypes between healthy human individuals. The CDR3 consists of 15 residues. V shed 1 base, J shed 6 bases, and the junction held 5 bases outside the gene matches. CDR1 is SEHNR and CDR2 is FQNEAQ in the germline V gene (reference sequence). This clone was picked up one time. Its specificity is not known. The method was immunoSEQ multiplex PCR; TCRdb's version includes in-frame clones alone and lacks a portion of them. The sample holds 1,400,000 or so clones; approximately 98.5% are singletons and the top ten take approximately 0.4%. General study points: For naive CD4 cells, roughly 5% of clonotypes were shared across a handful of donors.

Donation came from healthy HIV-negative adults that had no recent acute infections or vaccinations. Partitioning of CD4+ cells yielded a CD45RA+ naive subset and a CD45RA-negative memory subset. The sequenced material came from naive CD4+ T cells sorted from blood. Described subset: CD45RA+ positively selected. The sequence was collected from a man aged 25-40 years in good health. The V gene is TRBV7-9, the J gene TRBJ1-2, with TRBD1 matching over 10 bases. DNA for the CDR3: TGTGCCAGCAGCTTAGTCGACAGGGGGCGCGATGGCTACACCTTC. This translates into CASSLVDRGRDGYTF.